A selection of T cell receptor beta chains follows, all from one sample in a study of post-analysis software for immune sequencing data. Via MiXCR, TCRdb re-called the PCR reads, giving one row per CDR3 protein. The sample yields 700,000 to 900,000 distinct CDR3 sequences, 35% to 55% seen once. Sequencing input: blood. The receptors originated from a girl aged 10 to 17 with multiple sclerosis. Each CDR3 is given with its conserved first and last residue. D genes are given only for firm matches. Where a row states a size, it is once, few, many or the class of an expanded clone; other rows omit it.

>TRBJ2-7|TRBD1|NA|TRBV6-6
TGTGCCAGCAGTACACCGGACAGGGTAGGCTACGAGCAGTACTTC
CASSTPDRVGYEQYF
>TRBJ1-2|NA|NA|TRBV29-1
TGCAGCGCTGAGGAGTTCTTCAACTATGGCTACACCTTC
CSAEEFFNYGYTF
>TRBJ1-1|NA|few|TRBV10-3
TGTGCCATCAGACCAAACCCGGAACAGGGGAACACTGAAGCTTTCTTT
CAIRPNPEQGNTEAFF
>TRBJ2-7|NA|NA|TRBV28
TGTGCCAGCAGTATACTAGGTTCGCCCTACGAGCAGTACTTC
CASSILGSPYEQYF
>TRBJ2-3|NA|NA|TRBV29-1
TGCAGCGTTGAGGGCAGCCCGAGCGGCACAGATACGCAGTATTTT
CSVEGSPSGTDTQYF
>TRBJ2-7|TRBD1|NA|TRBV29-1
TGCAGCGTTGAAAGGGGGACAGGGGCCCACGAGCAGTACTTC
CSVERGTGAHEQYF
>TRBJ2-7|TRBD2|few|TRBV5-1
TGCGCCAGCAGCTCGACTAGCGAAACCTACGAGCAGTACTTC
CASSSTSETYEQYF
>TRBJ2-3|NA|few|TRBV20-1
TGCAGTGCTAGATCGTCCACAGATACGCAGTATTTT
CSARSSTDTQYF
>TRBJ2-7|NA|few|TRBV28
TGTGCCAGCAGTTCACGGACAGCCTCCTACGAGCAGTACTTC
CASSSRTASYEQYF
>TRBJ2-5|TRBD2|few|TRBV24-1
TGTGCCACCAGTGATTTCCCCAGCGGGAGTAAACAAGAGACCCAGTACTTC
CATSDFPSGSKQETQYF
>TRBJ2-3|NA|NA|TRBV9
TGTGCCAGCAGCGTAGCCCCGGGCGGGCGGCTCACAGATACGCAGTATTTT
CASSVAPGGRLTDTQYF
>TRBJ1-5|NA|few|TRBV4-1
TGCGCCAGCAGCCAAGGCAGGGAGAGGAATCAGCCCCAGCATTTT
CASSQGRERNQPQHF
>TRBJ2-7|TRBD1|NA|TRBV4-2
TGTGCCAGCAGTCAGGACCCTGGGACAGGGCAGAGGAACGAGCAGTACTTC
CASSQDPGTGQRNEQYF
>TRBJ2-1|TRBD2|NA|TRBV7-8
TGTGCCAGCAGCTTAGTTGTTCAGGGTAGCGGGAGTGGTGGAACTTTGGGTGAGCAGTTCTTC
CASSLVVQGSGSGGTLGEQFF
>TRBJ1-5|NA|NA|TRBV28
TGTGCCAGCGAGGAGCAGGGAGTTGGCAATCAGCCCCAGCATTTT
CASEEQGVGNQPQHF
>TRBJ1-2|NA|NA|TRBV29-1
TGCAGCGTTGGTGAGGTGGGCAGCGGAGGCTACACCTTC
CSVGEVGSGGYTF
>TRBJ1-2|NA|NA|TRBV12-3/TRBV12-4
TGTGCCAGCAGTTTAATTGGAGGGCCGCATGGCTACACCTTC
CASSLIGGPHGYTF
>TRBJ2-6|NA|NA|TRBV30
TGTGCCTGGTCAGATACTGGGGCCAACGTCCTGACTTTC
CAWSDTGANVLTF
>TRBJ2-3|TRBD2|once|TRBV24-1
TGTGCCACCAGTGATTTGGCGGGAGGCAGCACAGATACGCAGTATTTT
CATSDLAGGSTDTQYF
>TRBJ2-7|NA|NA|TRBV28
TGTGCCAGCAAGGCTTGCTACGAGCAGTACTTC
CASKACYEQYF
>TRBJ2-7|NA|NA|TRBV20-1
TGCAGTGCCAGGGAGGCAGCTCTATCTATCGAGCAGTACTTC
CSAREAALSIEQYF
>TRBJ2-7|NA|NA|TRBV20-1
TGCAGTGCTAGTTTTAGCGGAAATTCCTACGAGCAGTACTTC
CSASFSGNSYEQYF
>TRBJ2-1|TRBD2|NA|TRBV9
TGTGCCAGCAGCGTAGCGGGTACTAGCGGCTCCTACAATGAGCAGTTCTTC
CASSVAGTSGSYNEQFF
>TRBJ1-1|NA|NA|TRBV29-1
TGCAGCGTTAAAGTCGAAATGGGCACTGAAGCTTTCTTT
CSVKVEMGTEAFF
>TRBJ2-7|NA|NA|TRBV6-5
TGTGCCAGCAGGTCGACGGGAAGACACGACGAGCAGTACTTC
CASRSTGRHDEQYF
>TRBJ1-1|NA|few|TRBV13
TGTGCCAGCACCAGCGGGAACACTGAAGCTTTCTTT
CASTSGNTEAFF
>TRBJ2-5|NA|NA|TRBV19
TGTGCCAGTAGTACCGGGAGTAGCAGGGAGACCCAGTACTTC
CASSTGSSRETQYF
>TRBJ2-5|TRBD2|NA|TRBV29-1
TGCAGCGTCTATGGGACTAGCGACCCATTGGAGGAGACCCAGTACTTC
CSVYGTSDPLEETQYF
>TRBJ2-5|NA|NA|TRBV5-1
TGCGCCAGCAGCTCTCACTCGATGGAAGAGACCCAGTACTTC
CASSSHSMEETQYF
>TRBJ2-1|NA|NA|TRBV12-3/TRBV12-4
TGTGCCAGCACCCCATGGGGGGTCTCCTACAATGAGCAGTTCTTC
CASTPWGVSYNEQFF
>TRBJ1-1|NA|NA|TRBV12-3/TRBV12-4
TGTGCCAGCAGTCCCAGGACCCCCCTGACGGCTTTCTTT
CASSPRTPLTAFF
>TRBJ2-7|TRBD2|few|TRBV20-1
TGCAGTGCCACCGGACCGCGACTAGCCGACGAGCAGTACTTC
CSATGPRLADEQYF
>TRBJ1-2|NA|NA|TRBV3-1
TGTGCCAGCAGCCAAGGGTCAAGGGGGGGCGGCTACACCTTC
CASSQGSRGGGYTF
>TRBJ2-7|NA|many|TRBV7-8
TGTGCCAGCAGCTTAGTAGGTCTAGCCACCTACGAGCAGTACTTC
CASSLVGLATYEQYF
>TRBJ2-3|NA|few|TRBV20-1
TGCAGTGCTAGAGATATATTATGGGGGGAAGGCACAGATACGCAGTATTTT
CSARDILWGEGTDTQYF
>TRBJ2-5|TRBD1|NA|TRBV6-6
TGTGCCAGCAGTTCTAGGGACAGGGAGTACCAAGAGACCCAGTACTTC
CASSSRDREYQETQYF
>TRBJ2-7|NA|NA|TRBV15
TGTGCCACCAGCACCAAACGACAGGCTGTAGGCCACGAGCAGTACTTC
CATSTKRQAVGHEQYF
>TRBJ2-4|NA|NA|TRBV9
TGTGCCAGCAGCGTCCGCGAGGGGGATGAGCAGTACTTC
CASSVREGDEQYF
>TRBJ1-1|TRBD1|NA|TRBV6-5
TGTGCCAGCAGTTACTCGTCAGGGGGAAACACTGAAGCTTTCTTT
CASSYSSGGNTEAFF
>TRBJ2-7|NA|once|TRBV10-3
TGTGCCATCAGTGAGTCGGGGACCGAGCAGTACTTC
CAISESGTEQYF
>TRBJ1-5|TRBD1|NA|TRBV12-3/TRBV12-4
TGTGCCAGCAGTCTGCCGGGACAGGGAGGGTACCAGCCCCAGCATTTT
CASSLPGQGGYQPQHF
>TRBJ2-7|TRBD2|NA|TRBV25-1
TGTGCCAGCAGTGAATACGGGCTAGCGGGAGACGAGCAGTACTTC
CASSEYGLAGDEQYF